These 29 T cell receptor beta chains were sequenced from one sample in a study of PD-L1 blockade in urothelial cancer. Repertoires were generated with immunoSEQ multiplex PCR, while TCRdb's copy carries only in-frame clones and drops some. The repertoire holds about 110,000 clones, with approximately 85% as singletons. Here the sequenced sample was PBMCs, taken around atezolizumab (anti-PD-L1) treatment. The source of these receptors is a man between 50 and 59 years old with urothelial cancer.

V is TRBV19 and J is TRBJ2-7; TRBD1 matches 9 bases. In germline, CDR1 is LNHDA, CDR2 SQIVND (reference sequence). V lost 5 bases to trimming and J lost 3 bases; unmatched junction nucleotides: 5. The CDR3 has 14 residues. The CDR3 DNA reads TGTGCCAGTAGTCCCCGGGACAGGGTCTACGAGCAGTACTTC. This gives the protein CASSPRDRVYEQYF.

The chain recombines TRBV4-1 with TRBJ2-1, with D hard to call. V lost 8 bases, J lost 7 bases, and 15 bases lay in between. CDR1 is MGHRA and CDR2 is YSYEKL in the germline V gene. The CDR3 extends over 13 amino acids. The DNA for the CDR3 is TGCGCCAGCGCCGGAGACTTAGTGAATGAGCAGTTCTTC. The encoded protein is CASAGDLVNEQFF.

V gene TRBV28 combines with J gene TRBJ2-3; 10 bases fit TRBD2. This CDR3 is built from 15 residues. V gave up 2 bases and J gave up 6 bases; unmatched junction bases: 5. Germline V lookup: CDR1 MDHEN, CDR2 SYDVKM. The CDR3 is CASSLQLAGHDTQYF. The CDR3 DNA follows: TGTGCCAGCAGTTTACAACTAGCGGGACACGATACGCAGTATTTT.

This clone was seen only once. The chain employs TRBV11-1 and TRBJ2-3; 8 positions agree with TRBD1. From germline, CDR1 is SGHAT and CDR2 FQDESV (reference sequence). This CDR3 region has 16 residues. Unmatched junction bases numbered 8, after V lost 1 base and J lost 5 bases. CDR3 DNA: TGTGCCAGCAGCTTAGTCTGGACAGGGCGTCTAGATACGCAGTATTTT. Protein: CASSLVWTGRLDTQYF.

The chain is built from TRBV5-1 and TRBJ2-3; the D is unclear. V lost 4 bases and J lost 1, with 7 bases in between. This CDR3 is built from 13 residues. Germline CDR1 and CDR2: SGHRS and YFSETQ. CDR3 bases: TGCGCCAGCAGCCCCGAGGGCACAGATACGCAGTATTTT. This codes for CASSPEGTDTQYF. The full variable domain, with the rest looked up from reference TRBV5-1 and TRBJ2-3, is KAGVTQTPRYLIKTRGQQVTLSCSPISGHRSVSWYQQTPGQGLQFLFEYFSETQRNKGNFPGRFSGRQFSNSRSEMNVSTLELGDSALYLCASSPEGTDTQYFGPGTRLTVL.

The chain joins TRBV19 to TRBJ2-2, with a possible D match to TRBD2 (7 bases). The CDR3 extends over 18 amino acids. The V end lost 5 bases, the J end lost 0 bases, and 19 bases lay between the germline ends. CDR1 is LNHDA, CDR2 SQIVND, per germline (reference sequence). The CDR3 sequence: CASSLAGVGGANTGELFF. As DNA, the CDR3 is TGTGCCAGTAGTCTTGCAGGGGTGGGGGGGGCGAACACCGGGGAGCTGTTTTTT.

V usage is TRBV11-2 and J usage is TRBJ2-7, with 10 nucleotides matching TRBD2. From germline, CDR1 is SGHAT and CDR2 FQNNGV. The ends lost 5 bases at V and 0 bases at J; junction bases unmatched: 4. This CDR3 contains 15 residues. CDR3 sequence reads: CASSATSGNSYEQYF. In DNA, the CDR3 is TGTGCCAGCAGCGCAACTAGCGGGAACTCCTACGAGCAGTACTTC.

CDR3 DNA: TGTGCCAGCAGCGTAGATTCTTTGGGGCTAGGAGAGACCCAGTACTTC. Translating it yields CASSVDSLGLGETQYF. The V gene is TRBV9, the J gene TRBJ2-5; D is possibly TRBD1 (5 bases). Germline V gene sequence: CDR1 SGDLS, CDR2 YYNGEE. The CDR3 length is 16 residues. The V end lost 0 bases, the J end lost 4 bases, and 16 bases lay between the germline ends.

This clone was detected only a few times. J is TRBJ2-1 and V is TRBV6-6; TRBD2 agrees at 11 bases. The CDR3 loop spans 15 amino acids. Trimming took 6 bases from V and 5 from J; bases not matched to a gene: 6. Looked up from germline, CDR1 is MNHNY and CDR2 is SVGAGI (reference sequence). The DNA for the CDR3 is TGTGCCAGCAGGGGAATACTAGCGGGGGACAATGAGCAGTTCTTC. As protein: CASRGILAGDNEQFF.

The chain has TRBV5-1 and TRBJ1-1; D is unclear. Germline V gene lookup returns CDR1 SGHRS and CDR2 YFSETQ. V lost 1 base to trimming and J lost 2 bases, with 9 bases between them. There are 14 residues in the CDR3. CDR3 sequence reads: CASSLLRVNTEAFF. CDR3 DNA: TGCGCCAGCAGCTTGTTACGCGTCAACACTGAAGCTTTCTTT.

V is TRBV7-2 and J is TRBJ2-7; 12 bases are a match to TRBD2. Germline CDR1 reads SGHTA; CDR2 reads FQGNSA. The CDR3 is 15 residues long. V was clipped by 5 bases and J by 2 bases; unmatched bases: 4. The CDR3 loop reads CASSGRTSGAYEQYF. The CDR3 DNA is TGTGCCAGCAGCGGCAGGACTAGCGGGGCCTACGAGCAGTACTTC.

The chain is built from TRBV7-3 and TRBJ2-7; 10 bases align to TRBD2. This CDR3 is 21 amino acids long. Losses at the gene ends were 1 base for V and 3 bases for J; bases not matched to a gene: 21. Germline V lookup: CDR1 SGHTA, CDR2 FQGTGA. CDR3 sequence reads: CASSLNGAASGGILANYEQYF. The CDR3 region has the DNA TGTGCCAGCAGCTTAAATGGAGCGGCTAGCGGGGGAATATTGGCGAACTACGAGCAGTACTTC.

The chain uses TRBV27 and TRBJ2-1, with 8 nucleotides matching TRBD2. V dropped 3 bases and J dropped 0; count of bases not matched to a gene: 7. CDR1 MNHEY and CDR2 SMNVEV come from the germline V gene (reference sequence). This CDR3 comprises 17 residues. CDR3 sequence: CASSFRAGGSSYNEQFF. The CDR3 DNA reads TGTGCCAGCAGTTTTAGGGCGGGAGGCAGCTCCTACAATGAGCAGTTCTTC.

This clone was seen a handful of times. V gene TRBV7-9 combines with J gene TRBJ1-2; a weak D match, TRBD1 (6 bases). Trimming pared 5 bases from V and 3 bases from J, leaving 13 bases between. The CDR3 extends over 14 amino acids. Germline V CDR1 and CDR2: SEHNR, FQNEAQ (reference sequence). This CDR3 reads CASSPGGGDYGYTF. The CDR3 nucleotides are TGTGCCAGCAGCCCGGGAGGGGGAGACTATGGCTACACCTTC.

CDR3 sequence (DNA): TGTGCCAGCAGCGTAGTAAGCGGGACAGATACGCAGTATTTT. This codes for CASSVVSGTDTQYF. The chain combines TRBV9 with TRBJ2-3, with D maybe TRBD2 (6 bases). The CDR3 totals 14 residues. The germline CDR1 and CDR2 sequences are SGDLS and YYNGEE. Trimming took 0 bases from V and 3 from J, leaving 8 bases between them.

For the CDR3, the DNA is TGTGCCAGCAGCCCACAGGGGGATAATTCACCCCTCCACTTT. This encodes CASSPQGDNSPLHF. The V gene is TRBV7-9, the J gene TRBJ1-6; 8 bases fit TRBD1. Germline values: CDR1 SEHNR, CDR2 FQNEAQ (reference sequence). The ends lost 5 bases at V and 5 bases at J; junction bases unmatched: 2. The CDR3 length is 14 residues.

V gene TRBV19 combines with J gene TRBJ2-7; D is possibly TRBD1 (6 bases). Trimming removed 5 bases from V and 1 base from J, with 15 bases in between. This CDR3 has 15 amino acids. Germline V gives CDR1 LNHDA, CDR2 SQIVND (reference sequence). The CDR3 region has the DNA TGTGCCAGTAGTCCCCGCAGGGGTCGTTCCTACGAGCAGTACTTC. Protein: CASSPRRGRSYEQYF.

J is TRBJ2-1 and V is TRBV19; a possible D gene is TRBD1 (7 bases). Deletions cut 8 bases from V and 0 bases from J, with 17 bases between. Per germline, CDR1 LNHDA and CDR2 SQIVND (reference sequence). This CDR3 is built from 16 residues. CDR3 loop: CASSRGDSFSYNEQFF. CDR3 nucleotide sequence: TGTGCCAGTTCCAGGGGGGACTCTTTCTCCTACAATGAGCAGTTCTTC.

The rearrangement joins TRBV30 to TRBJ1-5; D may be TRBD1 (6 bases). In germline, CDR1 is GTSNPN, CDR2 SVGIG (reference sequence). Trimming left V 0 bases short and J 4 bases short, with 7 bases between. CDR3 length: 13 amino acids. The CDR3 loop is CAWSVGGNQPQHF. DNA of the CDR3: TGTGCCTGGAGTGTAGGGGGAAATCAGCCCCAGCATTTT.

V usage is TRBV19 and J usage is TRBJ1-2; D unresolved. V shed 4 bases and J shed 3 bases, with 6 bases lying between them. The CDR3 loop spans 12 amino acids. Germline V gives CDR1 LNHDA, CDR2 SQIVND (reference sequence). CDR3 in DNA: TGTGCCAGTAGTACCCGGTACTATGGCTACACCTTC. Translated, it gives CASSTRYYGYTF.

V and J are TRBV5-4 and TRBJ2-5; the D is unclear. There are 12 residues in the CDR3. The germline V and J ends were trimmed by 4 bases and 5 bases, with 9 bases remaining between them. Germline CDR1 SGHNT, CDR2 YYREEE (reference sequence). This chain's CDR3 is CASSAPGETQYF. Here the CDR3 DNA reads TGTGCCAGCAGCGCACCCGGGGAGACCCAGTACTTC.

V usage is TRBV6-1 and J usage is TRBJ2-7; weak D call: TRBD2 (5 bases). The CDR3 sequence is 15 residues long. V gave up 1 base and J gave up 2 bases, with 12 bases separating them. CDR1 and CDR2 from the germline V gene are MNHNS and SASEGT. The CDR3 reads CASSEDSRGTYEQYF. For the CDR3, the DNA is TGTGCCAGCAGTGAAGATTCTCGAGGGACCTACGAGCAGTACTTC.

This clone showed up just once. The chain combines TRBV13 with TRBJ1-2; D may be TRBD1 (5 bases). Germline V gene data show CDR1 as PRHDT and CDR2 as FYEKMQ (reference sequence). There are 13 residues in the CDR3. V was clipped by 2 bases and J by 5 bases, with 9 bases between them. The CDR3 reads CASSLWGDYGYTF. CDR3 bases: TGTGCCAGCAGCTTATGGGGGGATTATGGCTACACCTTC.

This clone was seen just once. V usage is TRBV5-6 and J usage is TRBJ2-7; TRBD1 aligns across 9 bases. This CDR3 comprises 13 residues. V was pared by 0 bases and J by 7 bases, with 2 bases of the junction left unmatched. Germline lookup yields CDR1 SGHDT and CDR2 YYEEEE. CDR3 nucleotide sequence: TGTGCCAGCAGCTTGGGGGACAGGGATGAGCAGTACTTC. Amino acids: CASSLGDRDEQYF.

This clone has at least ten counts. V is TRBV11-2 and J is TRBJ2-1; 10 bases are shared with TRBD2. Losses at the gene ends were 5 bases for V and 8 bases for J; bases not matched to a gene: 15. The CDR3 is 17 amino acids. Per the germline V gene, CDR1 is SGHAT and CDR2 is FQNNGV. CDR3: CASSRSPIAGGNDEQFF. CDR3 nucleotide sequence: TGTGCCAGCAGCCGGAGCCCGATAGCGGGAGGTAACGATGAGCAGTTCTTC. Combining the CDR3 with reference TRBV11-2 and TRBJ2-1 gives the whole variable domain EAGVAQSPRYKIIEKRQSVAFWCNPISGHATLYWYQQILGQGPKLLIQFQNNGVVDDSQLPKDRFSAERLKGVDSTLKIQPAKLEDSAVYLCASSRSPIAGGNDEQFFGPGTRLTVL.

Here the CDR3 reads CASRRSGTSGRSSYEQYF. DNA of the CDR3: TGTGCCAGCAGACGCTCCGGGACTAGCGGGAGGAGCTCCTACGAGCAGTACTTC. The chain combines TRBV28 with TRBJ2-7; 15 bases agree with TRBD2. This CDR3 has 18 residues. The V and J ends lost 6 bases and 0 bases, in that order; junction bases with no gene match: 9. Germline V CDR1 and CDR2: MDHEN, SYDVKM.

The CDR3 coding sequence is TGTGCCAGTAGCTCGGAGGGGAACACCGGGGAGCTGTTTTTT. This sequence encodes CASSSEGNTGELFF. J is TRBJ2-2 and V is TRBV19, with D possibly matching TRBD2 (6 bases). Trimming took 6 bases from V and 1 from J, leaving 9 bases between them. This CDR3 has 14 amino acids. Germline V CDR1 and CDR2: LNHDA, SQIVND (reference sequence).

V is TRBV5-1 and J is TRBJ2-1; 7 nucleotides line up with TRBD2. Trimming cost V 6 bases and J 6 bases; bases outside gene matches: 9. CDR1 is SGHRS and CDR2 is YFSETQ in the germline V gene. The CDR3 length is 14 residues. CDR3 sequence reads: CASKEGTGGNEQFF. The CDR3 region has the DNA TGCGCCAGCAAAGAAGGGACGGGGGGCAATGAGCAGTTCTTC.

In this sample, this clone turned up once. V and J are TRBV5-6 and TRBJ1-2; tentative D call: TRBD1 (6 bases). The CDR3 runs to 14 residues. CDR1 is SGHDT, CDR2 YYEEEE, per germline. V was cut by 3 bases and J by 4 bases, with 13 bases left in between. CDR3 region: CASSWGRQAYGYTF. The CDR3 DNA sequence: TGTGCCAGCAGCTGGGGGCGACAGGCCTATGGCTACACCTTC.